One sample yielded the 19 T cell receptor beta chains listed below, sequenced in a study of control samples from healthy donors and cancer patients. Using immunoSEQ multiplex PCR, the repertoire was profiled, and TCRdb retains in-frame clones only, with some absent. The sample contains about 150,000 clones, 94% of which appear only once. Specimen: blood. These receptors came from a man aged 40-50 years in good health.

The rearrangement links TRBV3-1 (or the pseudogene TRBV3-2) to TRBJ1-2; D is perhaps TRBD1 (5 bases). CDR3 length: 15 amino acids. V dropped 4 bases and J dropped 3 bases, with 15 bases sitting between them. The germline gives CDR1 LGHDT, CDR2 YNNKEL (reference sequence). The CDR3, as DNA: TGTGCCAGCAGCCGCGACGTGGGACTACACTATGGCTACACCTTC. Residues: CASSRDVGLHYGYTF.

This clone was detected only once. The CDR3, as DNA: TGTGCCTGGAGTGGCTTCGGACAGGGAATCGGCTACACCTTC. Its translation: CAWSGFGQGIGYTF. V usage is TRBV30 and J usage is TRBJ1-2; the match to TRBD1 covers 8 bases. The CDR3 contains 14 residues. Germline-derived CDR1 and CDR2 are GTSNPN and SVGIG (reference sequence). After removal of 1 base from V and 8 bases from J, the junction contained 9 bases not matched to a gene.

The chain combines TRBV18 with TRBJ1-1; D is ambiguous. V was trimmed by 7 bases and J by 0 bases, leaving 9 bases between them. CDR1 KGHSH and CDR2 LQKENI come from the germline V gene. CDR3 length: 13 residues. The DNA for the CDR3 is TGTGCCAGCTTTACTGGCATGAACACTGAAGCTTTCTTT. It is translated as CASFTGMNTEAFF.

The rearrangement joins TRBV7-2 to TRBJ2-7, with 9 bases fitting TRBD1. Per germline, CDR1 SGHTA and CDR2 FQGNSA. The CDR3 runs 15 residues. Unmatched junction bases numbered 8, after V lost 5 bases and J lost 3 bases. In DNA form, the CDR3 reads TGTGCCAGCAGCGTAACGGCGGGACAGGGCTACGAGCAGTACTTC. It codes for CASSVTAGQGYEQYF.

The chain has TRBV2 and TRBJ1-5, with D perhaps TRBD1 (5 bases). Germline CDR1 and CDR2: SNHLY and FYNNEI. With 4 bases removed from V and 6 bases from J, the gap between germline ends came to 13 bases. The CDR3 runs 14 residues. The CDR3 region has the DNA TGTGCCAGCAGTGGGCGGAGCGGGACTCAGCCCCAGCATTTT. This codes for CASSGRSGTQPQHF.

The chain is built from TRBV12-3 or TRBV12-4 and TRBJ1-2; D is undetermined. Trimming cost V 6 bases and J 4 bases, with 12 bases left between them. The CDR3 is 13 amino acids. CDR3 DNA sequence: TGTGCCAGCAGCCAGGAGGTAGGCTATGGCTACACCTTC. Translation gives CASSQEVGYGYTF.

The chain joins TRBV27 to TRBJ2-7; D unresolved. Germline V CDR1 and CDR2: MNHEY, SMNVEV (reference sequence). This CDR3 region has 14 residues. The V and J ends lost 6 bases and 2 bases respectively, with 14 bases between them. The CDR3 DNA is TGTGCCAGCAGCAACGGAGTTTCCGCCTACGAGCAGTACTTC. Its protein is CASSNGVSAYEQYF.

The chain carries TRBV27 and TRBJ1-4; 10 bases map to TRBD1. The V and J ends lost 5 bases and 2 bases, in that order; junction bases with no gene match: 8. CDR3 length: 17 amino acids. CDR1 and CDR2 from the germline V gene are MNHEY and SMNVEV (reference sequence). CDR3 amino acids: CASSPVTGGLTNEKLFF. The CDR3, as DNA: TGTGCCAGCAGTCCCGTGACAGGGGGCCTCACTAATGAAAAACTGTTTTTT.

V usage is TRBV3-1 (or the pseudogene TRBV3-2) and J usage is TRBJ2-7, with 8 bases identical to TRBD2. There are 14 residues in the CDR3. CDR1 is LGHDT, CDR2 YNNKEL, per germline (reference sequence). J gave up 2 bases and V 4 bases, and 4 bases lay outside the gene matches. The CDR3 protein is CASSPRGVTYEQYF. CDR3 coding DNA: TGTGCCAGCAGCCCGCGGGGGGTCACCTACGAGCAGTACTTC.

The V call is TRBV4-1, the J call TRBJ1-1; D is perhaps TRBD1 (5 bases). V was clipped by 1 base and J by 5 bases, with 11 bases between them. CDR1 is MGHRA and CDR2 is YSYEKL in the germline V gene. The CDR3 loop spans 14 amino acids. The CDR3 sequence: CASSQVGGGTEAFF. CDR3 DNA: TGCGCCAGCAGCCAAGTCGGGGGAGGGACTGAAGCTTTCTTT.

This clone has a handful of counts. CDR3 in amino acids: CASSSTGGEGTQYF. In nucleotides, the CDR3 is TGTGCCAGCAGCTCCACCGGCGGGGAGGGTACGCAGTATTTT. J is TRBJ2-3 and V is TRBV7-2, with 7 bases matching TRBD2. CDR3 length: 14 amino acids. V gave up 4 bases and J gave up 8 bases; unmatched junction bases: 9. Per the germline V gene, CDR1 is SGHTA and CDR2 is FQGNSA.

The CDR3 sequence is CASSFRQNYGYTF. For the CDR3, the DNA is TGTGCCAGCAGTTTTCGACAGAACTATGGCTACACCTTC. The V gene is TRBV27, the J gene TRBJ1-2, with D possibly being TRBD1 (5 bases). The CDR3 is 13 residues long. Trimming shortened V by 3 bases and J by 2 bases, and 7 bases separated the two germline ends. Looked up from germline, CDR1 is MNHEY and CDR2 is SMNVEV (reference sequence).

This chain links TRBV28 with TRBJ1-1; D gene ambiguous. Germline CDR1 reads MDHEN; CDR2 reads SYDVKM. V gave up 5 bases and J gave up 6 bases, with 10 bases separating them. This CDR3 is built from 12 residues. CDR3 sequence: CASSTRGAEAFF. The CDR3 nucleotides are TGTGCCAGCAGTACCCGTGGTGCTGAAGCTTTCTTT.

The chain uses TRBV6-5 and TRBJ1-2, with a possible D match to TRBD1 (5 bases). The CDR3 consists of 14 residues. The V end lost 5 bases, the J end lost 4 bases, and 14 bases lay between the germline ends. The germline V gene encodes CDR1 MNHEY and CDR2 SVGAGI. The CDR3 coding sequence is TGTGCCAGCAGTCCCGTGACAGAACTCTATGGCTACACCTTC. It codes for CASSPVTELYGYTF.

The rearrangement links TRBV6-2 or TRBV6-3 to TRBJ2-3; TRBD2 matches at 9 bases. J was trimmed by 6 bases and V by 5 bases; bases with no gene match: 6. Germline CDR1 MNHEY, CDR2 SVGEGT. The CDR3 runs to 14 residues. The CDR3 DNA reads TGTGCCAGCAGTGGGTCTAGCGGGGCCGATACGCAGTATTTT. Encoded protein: CASSGSSGADTQYF.

The V gene is TRBV6-4, the J gene TRBJ2-3; TRBD2 agrees at 10 bases. With 0 bases clipped from V and 4 bases from J, the junction kept 4 bases outside the gene matches. Germline V gene sequence: CDR1 MRHNA, CDR2 SNTAGT. This CDR3 is 16 amino acids long. The CDR3 DNA follows: TGTGCCAGCAGTGACTCCAGCGGGGGGGCTCCAGATACGCAGTATTTT. Its protein is CASSDSSGGAPDTQYF.

V usage is TRBV7-2 and J usage is TRBJ1-5; D unclear. Trimming removed 1 base at V and 3 bases at J, with 10 bases between. There are 15 residues in the CDR3. Germline CDR1 and CDR2: SGHTA and FQGNSA. The CDR3 DNA is TGTGCCAGCAGCTTAGGGAAGGCCACCAATCAGCCCCAGCATTTT. It translates to CASSLGKATNQPQHF.

This clone was counted a single time. The chain links TRBV18 to TRBJ2-3, with no clear D. V was pared by 5 bases and J by 2 bases, with 8 bases between. The CDR3 is made up of 13 amino acids. Germline loops: CDR1 KGHSH, CDR2 LQKENI. The CDR3 nucleotides are TGTGCCAGCTCAACTATACCCACAGATACGCAGTATTTT. Protein sequence: CASSTIPTDTQYF.

This clone has only one observation. V usage is TRBV27 and J usage is TRBJ1-1, with D unclear. Germline CDR1 is MNHEY and CDR2 is SMNVEV (reference sequence). The V end lost 5 bases, the J end lost 0 bases, and 4 bases lay between the germline ends. The length of the CDR3 is 12 residues. CDR3 residues: CASSTLNTEAFF. The CDR3, as DNA: TGTGCCAGCAGTACACTGAACACTGAAGCTTTCTTT.